This T cell receptor (beta chain) was profiled in a study of molecular identifiers for immune sequencing clone quantification. This clonotype came up many times. The germline gives CDR1 MNHEY, CDR2 SVGEGT. CDR3 length: 16 amino acids. The V and J ends lost 2 bases and 5 bases, in that order; junction bases with no gene match: 8. TCRdb reprocessed the PCR reads with MiXCR, giving one entry per CDR3 protein. The data show 37,000 or so distinct CDR3 sequences, 24% seen once. The V and J genes are TRBV6-2 or TRBV6-3 and TRBJ1-1; 10 positions agree with TRBD1. The TCR was taken from a human donor in good health. Some libraries in this study had Jurkat cell RNA spiked in. Sequences were obtained from naive CD8+ T cells from blood, with Jurkat cell RNA spiked in. Indicated subset: FACS-sorted CD8+CD4-CCR7+CD45RA+ naive T cells. The CDR3 DNA reads TGTGCCAGCAGTTACACCCGGACAGGGGGGAGGACTGAAGCTTTCTTT. Amino acid sequence: CASSYTRTGGRTEAFF.